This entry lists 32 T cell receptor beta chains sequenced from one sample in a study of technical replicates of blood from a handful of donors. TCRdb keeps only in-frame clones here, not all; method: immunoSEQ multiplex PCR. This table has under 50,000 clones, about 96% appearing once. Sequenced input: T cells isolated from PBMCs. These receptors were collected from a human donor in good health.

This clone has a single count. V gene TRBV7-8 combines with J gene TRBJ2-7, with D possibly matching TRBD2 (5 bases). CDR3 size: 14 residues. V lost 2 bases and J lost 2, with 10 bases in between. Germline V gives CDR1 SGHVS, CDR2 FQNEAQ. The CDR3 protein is CASSLTGSAYEQYF. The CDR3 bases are TGTGCCAGCAGCTTAACGGGATCAGCCTACGAGCAGTACTTC. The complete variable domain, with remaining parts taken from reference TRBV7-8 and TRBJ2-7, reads GAGVSQSPRYKVAKRGQDVALRCDPISGHVSLFWYQQALGQGPEFLTYFQNEAQLDKSGLPSDRFFAERPEGSVSTLKIQRTQQEDSAVYLCASSLTGSAYEQYFGPGTRLTVT.

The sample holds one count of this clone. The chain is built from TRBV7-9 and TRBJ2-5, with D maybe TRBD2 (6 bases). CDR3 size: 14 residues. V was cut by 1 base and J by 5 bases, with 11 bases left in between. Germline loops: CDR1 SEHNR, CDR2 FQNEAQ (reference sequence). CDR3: CASSLVRGGETQYF. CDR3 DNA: TGTGCCAGCAGCTTAGTTCGTGGAGGGGAGACCCAGTACTTC.

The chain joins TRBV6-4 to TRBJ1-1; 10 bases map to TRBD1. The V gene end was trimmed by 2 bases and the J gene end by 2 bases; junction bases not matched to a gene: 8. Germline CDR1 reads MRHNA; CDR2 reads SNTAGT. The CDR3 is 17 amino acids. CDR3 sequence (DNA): TGTGCCAGCAGTGACGTACCGGGACAGGGGATTAACACTGAAGCTTTCTTT. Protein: CASSDVPGQGINTEAFF.

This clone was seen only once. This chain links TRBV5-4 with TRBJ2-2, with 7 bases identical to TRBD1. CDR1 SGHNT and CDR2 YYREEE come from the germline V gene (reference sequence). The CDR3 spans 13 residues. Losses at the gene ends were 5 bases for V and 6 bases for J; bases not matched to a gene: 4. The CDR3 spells CASRRQGSGELFF. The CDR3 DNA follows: TGTGCCAGCAGGAGACAGGGATCCGGGGAGCTGTTTTTT.

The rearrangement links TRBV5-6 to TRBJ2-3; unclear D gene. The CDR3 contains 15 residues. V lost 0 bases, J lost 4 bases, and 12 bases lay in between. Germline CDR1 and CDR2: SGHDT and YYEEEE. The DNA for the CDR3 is TGTGCCAGCAGCTTGGTGCTAGTTCCCCCAGATACGCAGTATTTT. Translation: CASSLVLVPPDTQYF.

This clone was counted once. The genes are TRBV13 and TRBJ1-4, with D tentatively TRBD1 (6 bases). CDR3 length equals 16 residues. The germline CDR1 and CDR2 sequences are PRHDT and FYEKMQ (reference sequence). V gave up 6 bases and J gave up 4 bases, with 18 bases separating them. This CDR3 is CASRGTGKDFNEKLFF. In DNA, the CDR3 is TGTGCCAGCAGAGGTACAGGGAAAGACTTTAATGAAAAACTGTTTTTT.

CDR3 region: CASSRGTGQIDIQYF. CDR3 nucleotides: TGCGCCAGCAGCCGAGGGACAGGCCAAATTGACATTCAGTACTTC. This rearrangement joins TRBV4-1 to TRBJ2-4; TRBD1 aligns across 8 bases. This CDR3 is 15 amino acids long. CDR1 and CDR2 (germline): MGHRA, YSYEKL. Germline trimming cut 4 bases from V and 8 bases from J; bases unmatched to any gene: 10.

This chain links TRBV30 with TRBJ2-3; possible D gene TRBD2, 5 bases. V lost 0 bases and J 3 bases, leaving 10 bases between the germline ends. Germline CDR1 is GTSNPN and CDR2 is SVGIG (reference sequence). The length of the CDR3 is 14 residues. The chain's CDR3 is CAWSVSGGTDTQYF. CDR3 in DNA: TGTGCCTGGAGTGTCAGCGGAGGTACAGATACGCAGTATTTT.

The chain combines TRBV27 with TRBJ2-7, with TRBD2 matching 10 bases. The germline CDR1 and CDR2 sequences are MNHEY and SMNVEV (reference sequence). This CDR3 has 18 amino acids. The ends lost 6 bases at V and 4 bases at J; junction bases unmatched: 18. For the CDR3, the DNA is TGTGCCAGCAGCCTAGAGTCCCTATCTAGCGGGAGTTTGTACGAGCAGTACTTC. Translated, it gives CASSLESLSSGSLYEQYF.

Here the CDR3 reads CSASLYGYTF. For the CDR3, the DNA is TGCAGTGCTAGTCTCTATGGCTACACCTTC. The chain is built from TRBV20-1 and TRBJ1-2, with D unclear. Trimming pared 3 bases from V and 4 bases from J, leaving 3 bases between. CDR1 DFQATT and CDR2 SNEGSKA come from the germline V gene (reference sequence). This CDR3 spans 10 amino acids.

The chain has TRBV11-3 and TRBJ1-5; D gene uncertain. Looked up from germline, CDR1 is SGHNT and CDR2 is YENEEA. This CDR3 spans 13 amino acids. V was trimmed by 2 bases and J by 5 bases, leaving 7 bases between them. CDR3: CASSLNSYQPQHF. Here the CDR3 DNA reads TGTGCCAGCAGCTTAAACAGCTATCAGCCCCAGCATTTT.

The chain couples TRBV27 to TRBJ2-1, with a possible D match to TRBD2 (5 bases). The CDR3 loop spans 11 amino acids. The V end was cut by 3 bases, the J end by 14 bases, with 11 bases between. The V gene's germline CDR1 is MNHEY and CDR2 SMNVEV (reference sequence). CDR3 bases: TGTGCCAGCAGTTTTGGCGGGCCCGAGTTCTTC. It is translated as CASSFGGPEFF.

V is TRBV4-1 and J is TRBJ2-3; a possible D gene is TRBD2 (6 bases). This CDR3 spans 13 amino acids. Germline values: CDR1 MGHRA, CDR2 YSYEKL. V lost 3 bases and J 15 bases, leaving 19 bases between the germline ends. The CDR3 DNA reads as TGCGCCAGCAGCCACGTAGGGGAGACTAGGTTATATTTT. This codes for CASSHVGETRLYF.

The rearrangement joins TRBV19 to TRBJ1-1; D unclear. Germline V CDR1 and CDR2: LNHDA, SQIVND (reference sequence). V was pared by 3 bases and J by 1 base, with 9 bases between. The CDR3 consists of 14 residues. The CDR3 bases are TGTGCCAGTAGTATCATAGGCGGGAACACTGAAGCTTTCTTT. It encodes CASSIIGGNTEAFF.

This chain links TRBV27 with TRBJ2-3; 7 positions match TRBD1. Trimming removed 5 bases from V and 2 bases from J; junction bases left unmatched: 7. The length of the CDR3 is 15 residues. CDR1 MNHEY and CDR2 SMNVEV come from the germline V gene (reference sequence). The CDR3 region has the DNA TGTGCCAGCAGTCGGGACAGCTATTTCACAGATACGCAGTATTTT. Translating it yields CASSRDSYFTDTQYF.

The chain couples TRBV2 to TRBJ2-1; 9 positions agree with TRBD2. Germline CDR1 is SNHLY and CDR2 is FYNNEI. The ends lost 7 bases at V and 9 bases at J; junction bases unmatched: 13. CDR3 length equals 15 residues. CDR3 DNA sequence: TGTGCCAGCACTTATAGAGGACTAGCGAAAGGTGAGCAGTTCTTC. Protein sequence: CASTYRGLAKGEQFF.

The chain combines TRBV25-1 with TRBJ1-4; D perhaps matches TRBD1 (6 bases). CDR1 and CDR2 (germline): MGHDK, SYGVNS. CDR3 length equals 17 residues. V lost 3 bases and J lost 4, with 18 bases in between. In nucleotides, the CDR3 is TGTGCCAGCAGTGAGGGCGGGAGGGGCAGGGGTAATGAAAAACTGTTTTTT. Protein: CASSEGGRGRGNEKLFF.

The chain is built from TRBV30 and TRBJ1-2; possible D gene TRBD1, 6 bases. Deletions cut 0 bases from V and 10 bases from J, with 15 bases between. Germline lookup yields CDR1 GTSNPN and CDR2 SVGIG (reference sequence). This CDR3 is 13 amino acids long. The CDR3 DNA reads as TGTGCCTGGAGTGTCAACAGGGTACACACCTACACCTTC. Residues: CAWSVNRVHTYTF.

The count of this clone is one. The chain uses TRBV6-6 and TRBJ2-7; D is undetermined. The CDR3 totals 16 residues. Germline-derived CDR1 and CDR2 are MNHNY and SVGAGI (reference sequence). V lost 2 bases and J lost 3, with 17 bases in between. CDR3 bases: TGTGCCAGCAGTTACGACTCCGAGAACCTCTACTACGAGCAGTACTTC. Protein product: CASSYDSENLYYEQYF.

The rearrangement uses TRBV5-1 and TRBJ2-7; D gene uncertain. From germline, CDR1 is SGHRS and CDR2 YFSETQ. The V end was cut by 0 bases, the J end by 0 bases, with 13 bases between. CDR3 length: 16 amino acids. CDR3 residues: CASSLGAHRYSYEQYF. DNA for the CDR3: TGCGCCAGCAGCTTGGGCGCGCACCGTTACTCCTACGAGCAGTACTTC.

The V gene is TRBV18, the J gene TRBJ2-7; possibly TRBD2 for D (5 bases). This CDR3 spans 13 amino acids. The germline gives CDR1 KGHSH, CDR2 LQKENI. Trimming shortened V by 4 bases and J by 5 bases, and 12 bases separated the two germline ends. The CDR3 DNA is TGTGCCAGCTCACTGGGAGAATTCAACGAGCAGTACTTC. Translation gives CASSLGEFNEQYF.

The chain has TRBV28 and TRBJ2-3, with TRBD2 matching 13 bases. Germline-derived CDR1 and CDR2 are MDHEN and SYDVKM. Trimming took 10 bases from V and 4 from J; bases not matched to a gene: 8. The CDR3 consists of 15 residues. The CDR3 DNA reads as TGTGCCACCAAGACACTAGCGGGAGGGTCAGATACGCAGTATTTT. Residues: CATKTLAGGSDTQYF.

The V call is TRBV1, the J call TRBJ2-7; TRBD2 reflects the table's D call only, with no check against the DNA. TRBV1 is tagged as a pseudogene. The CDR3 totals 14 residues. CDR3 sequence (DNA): TGCACCAGCAGCCGATCGGCGGCTTCGTACGAGCAGTACTTC. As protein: CTSSRSAASYEQYF.

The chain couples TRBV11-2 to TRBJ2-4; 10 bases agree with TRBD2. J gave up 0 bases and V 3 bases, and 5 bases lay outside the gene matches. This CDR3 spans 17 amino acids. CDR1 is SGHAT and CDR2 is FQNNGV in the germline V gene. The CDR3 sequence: CASSFQGLARAKNIQYF. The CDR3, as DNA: TGTGCCAGCAGCTTCCAGGGACTAGCGAGAGCCAAAAACATTCAGTACTTC.

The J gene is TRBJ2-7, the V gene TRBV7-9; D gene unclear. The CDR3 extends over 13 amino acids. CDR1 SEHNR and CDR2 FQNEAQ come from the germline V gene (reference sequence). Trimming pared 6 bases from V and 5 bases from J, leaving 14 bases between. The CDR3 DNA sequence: TGTGCCAGCAGTCGGTTAGCCCGCGACGAGCAGTACTTC. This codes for CASSRLARDEQYF. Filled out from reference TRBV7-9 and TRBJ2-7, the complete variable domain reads DTGVSQNPRHKITKRGQNVTFRCDPISEHNRLYWYRQTLGQGPEFLTYFQNEAQLEKSRLLSDRFSAERPKGSFSTLEIQRTEQGDSAMYLCASSRLARDEQYFGPGTRLTVT.

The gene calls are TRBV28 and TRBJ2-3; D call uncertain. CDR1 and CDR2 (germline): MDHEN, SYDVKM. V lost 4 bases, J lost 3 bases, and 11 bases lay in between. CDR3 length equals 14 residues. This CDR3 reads CASSSGLGTDTQYF. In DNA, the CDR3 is TGTGCCAGCAGTTCCGGCCTAGGAACAGATACGCAGTATTTT.

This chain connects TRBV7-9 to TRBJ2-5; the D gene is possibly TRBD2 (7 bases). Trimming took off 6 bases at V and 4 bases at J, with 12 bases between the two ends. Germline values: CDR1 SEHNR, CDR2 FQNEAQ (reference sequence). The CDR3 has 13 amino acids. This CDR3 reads CASREGGVETQYF. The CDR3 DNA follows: TGTGCCAGCAGGGAAGGGGGGGTAGAGACCCAGTACTTC.

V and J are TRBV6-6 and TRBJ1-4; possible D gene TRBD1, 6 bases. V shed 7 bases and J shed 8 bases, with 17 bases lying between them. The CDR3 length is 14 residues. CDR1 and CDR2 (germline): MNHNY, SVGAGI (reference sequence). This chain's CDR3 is CASTSFTQGEKLFF. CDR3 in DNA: TGTGCCAGCACCTCCTTCACCCAGGGGGAAAAACTGTTTTTT.

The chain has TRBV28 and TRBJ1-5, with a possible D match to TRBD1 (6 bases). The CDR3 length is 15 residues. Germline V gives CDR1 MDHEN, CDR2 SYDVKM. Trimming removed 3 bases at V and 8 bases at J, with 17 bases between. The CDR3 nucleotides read TGTGCCAGCAGTTTTCGGGACATTCGGGGGGAGCCCCAGCATTTT. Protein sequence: CASSFRDIRGEPQHF.

The CDR3 reads CSGDRAAEAFF. CDR3 sequence (DNA): TGCAGTGGGGACAGGGCGGCCGAAGCTTTCTTT. The genes are TRBV20-1 and TRBJ1-1; TRBD1 matches 9 bases. V gave up 7 bases and J gave up 8 bases; unmatched junction bases: 5. The CDR3 contains 11 residues. Germline CDR1 is DFQATT and CDR2 is SNEGSKA (reference sequence).

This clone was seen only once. CDR3 region: CASSVGLYYEQYF. The CDR3 DNA sequence: TGTGCCAGCAGCGTAGGACTTTACTACGAGCAGTACTTC. V usage is TRBV9 and J usage is TRBJ2-7; D not certain. The CDR3 runs 13 residues. V shed 0 bases and J shed 3 bases, with 7 bases lying between them. Germline CDR1 is SGDLS and CDR2 is YYNGEE.

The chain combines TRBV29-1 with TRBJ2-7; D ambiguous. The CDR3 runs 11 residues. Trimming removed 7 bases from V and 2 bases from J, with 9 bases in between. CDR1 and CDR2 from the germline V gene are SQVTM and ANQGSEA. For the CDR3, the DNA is TGCAGCGCCACGGTCACCTACGAGCAGTACTTC. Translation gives CSATVTYEQYF.